The 11 T cell receptor beta chains in this list originate from one sample, sequenced in a study of beta chain features in type 1 diabetes. cDNA synthesis used the whole RNA isolate, giving expressed TCRB sequences. This table comes from immunoSEQ multiplex PCR, and its TCRdb copy is limited to in-frame clones, with some not included. The sample has under 250,000 clones; approximately 14% are singletons. The sequenced sample consisted of naive CD4+ T cells from blood. Receptors were obtained from a woman aged 40 to 50 in good health.

This chain joins TRBV19 and TRBJ1-5; TRBD1 matches at 9 bases. The CDR3 loop spans 16 amino acids. V was clipped by 3 bases and J by 0 bases; unmatched bases: 3. The V gene's germline CDR1 is LNHDA and CDR2 SQIVND (reference sequence). This CDR3 reads CASSILGQGSNQPQHF. Here the CDR3 DNA reads TGTGCCAGTAGTATTTTGGGACAGGGTAGCAATCAGCCCCAGCATTTT. Full variable domain (rest looked up from reference TRBV19 and TRBJ1-5): DGGITQSPKYLFRKEGQNVTLSCEQNLNHDAMYWYRQDPGQGLRLIYYSQIVNDFQKGDIAEGYSVSREKKESFPLTVTSAQKNPTAFYLCASSILGQGSNQPQHFGDGTRLSIL.

This clone appeared a few times. V usage is TRBV9 and J usage is TRBJ2-2; 9 positions agree with TRBD2. Trimming took 0 bases from V and 0 from J; bases not matched to a gene: 0. CDR1 SGDLS and CDR2 YYNGEE come from the germline V gene. The CDR3 extends over 16 amino acids. As DNA, the CDR3 is TGTGCCAGCAGCGTAGTAGCGGGGGCGAACACCGGGGAGCTGTTTTTT. It encodes CASSVVAGANTGELFF.

This chain links TRBV6-1 with TRBJ2-7; possible D gene TRBD1, 5 bases. Germline loops: CDR1 MNHNS, CDR2 SASEGT. The CDR3 sequence is 11 residues long. V lost 7 bases, J lost 4 bases, and 8 bases lay in between. The CDR3 loop is CASIDSYEQYF. For the CDR3, the DNA is TGTGCCAGCATCGACAGTTACGAGCAGTACTTC.

The gene calls are TRBV2 and TRBJ2-5, with 7 bases fitting TRBD2. J gave up 4 bases and V 5 bases, and 10 bases lay outside the gene matches. The CDR3 length is 15 residues. CDR1 is SNHLY and CDR2 is FYNNEI in the germline V gene. CDR3 DNA sequence: TGTGCCAGCAGTACCGGGAGGACTAGAGGAGAGACCCAGTACTTC. Amino acids: CASSTGRTRGETQYF.

The V and J genes are TRBV19 and TRBJ2-3; 10 nucleotides align to TRBD2. V was pared by 1 base and J by 1 base, with 5 bases of the junction left unmatched. This CDR3 is built from 17 residues. Germline-derived CDR1 and CDR2 are LNHDA and SQIVND (reference sequence). The DNA for the CDR3 is TGTGCCAGTAGTATAGCTGAGACTAGCGGGCGCACAGATACGCAGTATTTT. The encoded protein is CASSIAETSGRTDTQYF.

The chain has TRBV20-1 and TRBJ1-1; D gene unclear. The V gene's germline CDR1 is DFQATT and CDR2 SNEGSKA (reference sequence). The length of the CDR3 is 11 residues. Trimming took off 0 bases at V and 6 bases at J, with 5 bases between the two ends. CDR3 DNA: TGCAGTGCTAGAGATGCGGCTGAAGCTTTCTTT. It translates to CSARDAAEAFF.

This clone was counted between two and nine times. The rearrangement uses TRBV6-4 and TRBJ1-2, with D possibly TRBD1 on 5 matching bases. The germline V gene has CDR1 MRHNA and CDR2 SNTAGT. V was trimmed by 8 bases and J by 8 bases, leaving 18 bases between them. The CDR3 is 13 residues long. In nucleotides, the CDR3 is TGTGCCAGCCGGACGGACGGGGGTTGGGGCTACACCTTC. It codes for CASRTDGGWGYTF.

This clone was observed a handful of times. V and J are TRBV6-6 and TRBJ1-1; perhaps TRBD1 as D (6 bases). Germline CDR1 MNHNY, CDR2 SVGAGI (reference sequence). CDR3 length: 15 residues. Between the trimmed V and J ends, which lost 2 bases and 2 bases, there was a span of 12 bases. CDR3 amino acids: CASSYGQGPNTEAFF. CDR3 in DNA: TGTGCCAGCAGTTACGGTCAGGGGCCTAACACTGAAGCTTTCTTT.

This clone was seen a few times. The genes are TRBV18 and TRBJ2-1; 7 nucleotides align to TRBD2. In germline, CDR1 is KGHSH, CDR2 LQKENI. CDR3 length equals 15 residues. Trimming removed 3 bases from V and 4 bases from J; junction bases left unmatched: 6. The CDR3 DNA is TGTGCCAGCTCACCCGGGACTAATCCTTACAATGAGCAGTTCTTC. Translating it yields CASSPGTNPYNEQFF.

The chain employs TRBV5-1 and TRBJ2-3; D is undetermined. The CDR3 consists of 16 residues. The germline V and J ends were trimmed by 0 bases and 6 bases, with 17 bases remaining between them. Per germline, CDR1 SGHRS and CDR2 YFSETQ. The CDR3 region has the DNA TGCGCCAGCAGCTTGGCCGGAAACAGCTATGGGGATACGCAGTATTTT. Translated, it gives CASSLAGNSYGDTQYF.

This clone was found a few times. The rearrangement joins TRBV7-9 to TRBJ2-2; D call uncertain. The end of the DNA fits TRBJ1-3 better, so the J call may be wrong. The germline V gene encodes CDR1 SEHNR and CDR2 FQNEAQ (reference sequence). This CDR3 is 13 amino acids long. CDR3 coding DNA: TGTGCCAGCAGCTTAACAGAGGGAAACACCATATATTTT. It encodes CASSLTEGNTIYF.